The entry below describes one T cell receptor (beta chain). What it binds is not known. Naive CD8 cells lacked CD45RO and underwent positive selection for CCR7, leaving out terminally differentiated effector memory CD45RA+ cells. These data are taken from a study of shared clonotypes between healthy human individuals. Overall study: There were three CD4 naive, three CD4 memory, two CD8 naive and one CD8 memory plates per donor. General study points: Larger richness was generally estimated for naive than memory subsets. Incomplete sequencing of sorted subsets was indicated by rarefaction despite large depth.

Original processing methods: Filtering differed since immunoSEQ provided only junctions, with no quality scores. Some clones are missing from TCRdb's copy, which holds only in-frame ones; the method was immunoSEQ multiplex PCR. The DNA gave D and trimming, while V, J and clone size come from that table. There are about 2 million clones in the sample; less than 95% occur only once, and 1% to 1.3% lies in the top ten. This receptor was taken from a man aged 18 to 29 in good health. Material for sequencing was naive CD8+ T cells sorted from blood.

CDR3 nucleotides: TGTGCCAGCAGACCAGGGACAGAGAACACTGAAGCTTTCTTT. It is translated as CASRPGTENTEAFF. The rearrangement uses TRBV6-5 and TRBJ1-1, with TRBD1 matching 7 bases. The V gene end was trimmed by 6 bases and the J gene end by 1 base; junction bases not matched to a gene: 5. Germline V gene lookup returns CDR1 MNHEY and CDR2 SVGAGI. The CDR3 is 14 amino acids.